The clone carrying this T cell receptor (beta chain) has more than one count but fewer than ten. Its antigen is not known. Vbeta (60) and Jbeta (13) primers were used in the PCR. Sequencing was performed with immunoSEQ multiplex PCR; in TCRdb, only in-frame clones are kept and a portion is missing. The profile shows 90,000 to 120,000 clones, approximately 79% of them singletons. This sample was included in a study of cytomegalovirus exposure and HLA in healthy donors. Trimming cost V 3 bases and J 3 bases; bases outside gene matches: 1. Germline V gene sequence: CDR1 SEHNR, CDR2 FQNEAQ (reference sequence). The CDR3 contains 15 residues. General study points: Previous analysis showed most TCR beta V segments were productive about 87% or about 30% of the time. Under in vitro conditions, a few CMV-associated chains were confirmed as specific for CMV antigens. The authors later found most CMV-associated TCR beta chains appeared HLA-restricted.

This clonotype was obtained from a man aged 18 to 30 in good health and CMV-seronegative. Sequencing input: PBMCs. The chain combines TRBV7-9 with TRBJ2-1, with 11 positions matching TRBD2. The CDR3 DNA is TGTGCCAGCAGCTTGGGACTAGCGGACTACAATGAGCAGTTCTTC. Its protein is CASSLGLADYNEQFF.